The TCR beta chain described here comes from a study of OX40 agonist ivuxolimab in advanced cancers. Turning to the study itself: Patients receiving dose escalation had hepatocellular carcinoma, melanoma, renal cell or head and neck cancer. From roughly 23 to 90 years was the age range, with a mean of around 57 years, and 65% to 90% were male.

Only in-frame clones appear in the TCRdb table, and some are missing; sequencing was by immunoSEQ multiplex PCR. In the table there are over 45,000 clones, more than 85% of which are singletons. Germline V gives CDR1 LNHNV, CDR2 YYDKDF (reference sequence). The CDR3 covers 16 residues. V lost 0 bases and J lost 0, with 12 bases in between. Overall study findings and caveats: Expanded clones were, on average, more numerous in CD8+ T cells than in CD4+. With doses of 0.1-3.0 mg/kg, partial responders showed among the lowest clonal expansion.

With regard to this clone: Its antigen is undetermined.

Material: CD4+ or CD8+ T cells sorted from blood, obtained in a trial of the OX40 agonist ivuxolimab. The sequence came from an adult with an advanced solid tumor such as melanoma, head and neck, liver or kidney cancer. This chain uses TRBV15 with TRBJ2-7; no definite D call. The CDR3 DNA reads TGTGCCACCAGCAGAGACCGTTCCCTAAGCTCCTACGAGCAGTACTTC. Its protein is CATSRDRSLSSYEQYF.